Presented here are 10 T cell receptor beta chains from one specimen sequenced in a study of cytomegalovirus exposure and HLA in healthy donors. PCR employed 60 Vbeta and 13 Jbeta primers. The table came from immunoSEQ multiplex PCR; TCRdb's copy has only in-frame clones and leaves some out. The repertoire holds some 98,000 clones, 70% seen once, with around 2.3% in the top ten. Sequenced: PBMCs. The origin of the receptors is a man aged 45-60 years in good health and CMV-seronegative.

V gene TRBV5-1 combines with J gene TRBJ2-7; D ambiguous. Trimming stripped 1 base from V and 2 bases from J, with 7 bases between. The germline CDR1 and CDR2 sequences are SGHRS and YFSETQ. This CDR3 comprises 13 residues. Here the CDR3 reads CASSLYSTYEQYF. CDR3 sequence (DNA): TGCGCCAGCAGCTTGTACAGTACCTACGAGCAGTACTTC.

The gene calls are TRBV7-2 and TRBJ2-7; no firm D call. This CDR3 region has 12 residues. The germline gives CDR1 SGHTA, CDR2 FQGNSA. Trimming took off 3 bases at V and 6 bases at J, with 9 bases between the two ends. Here the CDR3 reads CASSFPPSEQYF. In DNA, the CDR3 is TGTGCCAGCAGCTTTCCCCCCAGCGAGCAGTACTTC. The whole variable domain, filled in from reference TRBV7-2 and TRBJ2-7, reads GAGVSQSPSNKVTEKGKDVELRCDPISGHTALYWYRQSLGQGLEFLIYFQGNSAPDKSGLPSDRFSAERTGGSVSTLTIQRTQQEDSAVYLCASSFPPSEQYFGPGTRLTVT.

The chain links TRBV28 to TRBJ1-2; 8 bases match TRBD1. The germline V gene has CDR1 MDHEN and CDR2 SYDVKM. V was pared by 5 bases and J by 2 bases, with 4 bases of the junction left unmatched. The CDR3 covers 14 residues. The CDR3 nucleotides read TGTGCCAGCAGTAGACAGGGGTTAAACTATGGCTACACCTTC. Translated, it gives CASSRQGLNYGYTF.

The CDR3 loop reads CASSQFSGANVLTF. CDR3 bases: TGTGCCAGCAGCCAATTCTCTGGGGCCAACGTCCTGACTTTC. This chain links TRBV7-2 with TRBJ2-6; D uncertain. Germline CDR1 SGHTA, CDR2 FQGNSA. Trimming removed 5 bases from V and 0 bases from J, with 5 bases in between. This CDR3 has 14 amino acids.

The V and J genes are TRBV11-2 and TRBJ2-5, with D possibly being TRBD1 (6 bases). The CDR3 has 15 amino acids. Germline V gene lookup returns CDR1 SGHAT and CDR2 FQNNGV. Trimming shortened V by 0 bases and J by 3 bases, and 11 bases separated the two germline ends. CDR3: CASSLEWGPKETQYF. DNA for the CDR3: TGTGCCAGCAGCTTAGAGTGGGGGCCCAAAGAGACCCAGTACTTC.

CDR3 in amino acids: CASTLQGQETQYF. The CDR3 DNA sequence: TGTGCCAGCACCCTTCAGGGTCAAGAGACCCAGTACTTC. The V and J genes are TRBV25-1 and TRBJ2-5; D might be TRBD1 (5 bases). This CDR3 has 13 residues. Germline assignment: CDR1 MGHDK and CDR2 SYGVNS. The V end lost 7 bases, the J end lost 2 bases, and 11 bases lay between the germline ends.

V and J are TRBV11-2 and TRBJ1-6; D remains ambiguous. Trimming shortened V by 0 bases and J by 9 bases, and 6 bases separated the two germline ends. The germline CDR1 and CDR2 sequences are SGHAT and FQNNGV. The CDR3 has 13 amino acids. The CDR3 DNA follows: TGTGCCAGCAGCTTAGATCACTCTTCACCCCTCCACTTT. Its translation is CASSLDHSSPLHF.

The chain is built from TRBV9 and TRBJ1-4; D possibly corresponds to TRBD1 (6 bases). The CDR3 contains 16 residues. Germline assignment: CDR1 SGDLS and CDR2 YYNGEE. With 3 bases removed from V and 8 bases from J, the gap between germline ends came to 20 bases. The DNA for the CDR3 is TGTGCCAGCAGCGCGGGGGGCGGGCACCCGCAAGAAAAACTGTTTTTT. Protein: CASSAGGGHPQEKLFF.

V gene TRBV5-4 combines with J gene TRBJ2-5; a possible D gene is TRBD2 (6 bases). V was shortened by 4 bases and J by 5 bases, with 18 bases between the two germline ends. This CDR3 region has 15 residues. Per germline, CDR1 SGHNT and CDR2 YYREEE (reference sequence). The CDR3 DNA sequence: TGTGCCAGCAGCCGCGGGGACCGAGAGCGGGAGACCCAGTACTTC. Amino acid sequence: CASSRGDRERETQYF.

This CDR3 is CASSASGSTDTQYF. The CDR3 bases are TGTGCCAGCAGCGCTAGCGGTAGCACAGATACGCAGTATTTT. J is TRBJ2-3 and V is TRBV9, with TRBD2 matching over 7 bases. CDR3 length: 14 residues. Germline loops: CDR1 SGDLS, CDR2 YYNGEE. J gave up 0 bases and V 3 bases, and 1 base lay outside the gene matches.